This is a list of T cell receptor beta chains from one sample in a study of blood T cell repertoires in COVID-19. Produced via immunoSEQ multiplex PCR; TCRdb's table is partial and in-frame only. Of under 200,000 clones listed, around 84% are singletons. Sequenced input: peripheral blood. The origin of the receptors is a woman aged 45 to 65 with COVID-19, enrolled during active disease. Each CDR3 is given with its conserved first and last residue. A D gene is named only where the DNA matches it firmly. Clone size, where shown, is once, few, many, or a class for clones that have expanded.

V	D	J	size	CDR3	DNA
TRBV7-6	TRBD1	TRBJ1-3	.	CASSLPPGQGMLAGNTIYF	TGTGCCAGCAGCCTCCCTCCGGGACAGGGGATGTTAGCTGGAAACACCATATATTTT
TRBV24-1	.	TRBJ2-7	.	CATSPQGSYEQYF	TGTGCCACCAGTCCCCAGGGATCCTACGAGCAGTACTTC
TRBV28	.	TRBJ2-5	.	CASSKTGVGQETQYF	TGTGCCAGCAGTAAGACGGGGGTGGGGCAAGAGACCCAGTACTTC
TRBV7-9	TRBD1	TRBJ1-2	.	CASSDTRGDRENGYTF	TGTGCCAGCAGCGACACCCGCGGGGACAGGGAAAATGGCTACACCTTC
TRBV7-2	.	TRBJ1-2	.	CASSPMTNNYGYTF	TGTGCCAGCAGCCCAATGACAAACAACTATGGCTACACCTTC
TRBV5-1	TRBD1	TRBJ2-1	.	CASSLTGGSYNEQFF	TGCGCCAGCAGCTTGACAGGGGGAAGTTACAATGAGCAGTTCTTC
TRBV7-2	.	TRBJ1-3	.	CASSSGFSGNTIYF	TGTGCCAGCAGCTCAGGGTTCTCTGGAAACACCATATATTTT
TRBV2	TRBD2	TRBJ2-3	.	CASSRWTSGTSTDTQYF	TGTGCCAGCAGTCGTTGGACTAGCGGGACTAGCACAGATACGCAGTATTTT
TRBV5-8	TRBD1	TRBJ2-7	.	CASSSTGQGAGEQYF	TGTGCCAGCAGCTCAACGGGACAGGGGGCAGGTGAGCAGTACTTC
TRBV27	.	TRBJ2-3	.	CASSLSGVDTQYF	TGTGCCAGCAGTTTATCCGGTGTAGATACGCAGTATTTT
TRBV14	TRBD1	TRBJ1-2	.	CASSPLGQVSYGYTF	TGTGCCAGCAGCCCTCTCGGACAGGTTTCATATGGCTACACCTTC
TRBV5-6	.	TRBJ1-4	.	CASSLAGQQINEKLFF	TGTGCCAGCAGCTTAGCCGGACAGCAGATTAATGAAAAACTGTTTTTT
TRBV7-3	.	TRBJ1-1	.	CASSSDSNTEAFF	TGTGCCAGCAGCTCGGACAGCAACACTGAAGCTTTCTTT
TRBV5-5	.	TRBJ1-5	few	CASSLDRVQPQHF	TGTGCCAGCAGCTTGGACAGGGTTCAGCCCCAGCATTTT
TRBV5-1	.	TRBJ1-3	.	CASSLVAGTGNTIYF	TGCGCCAGCAGCTTGGTGGCAGGGACTGGAAACACCATATATTTT
TRBV7-9	.	TRBJ2-6	.	CASSRVGGVDGANVLTF	TGTGCCAGCAGCCGGGTAGGAGGGGTGGATGGGGCCAACGTCCTGACTTTC
TRBV5-1	TRBD1	TRBJ2-7	once	CASSGGTGAYEQYF	TGCGCCAGCAGCGGCGGGACAGGGGCCTACGAGCAGTACTTC
TRBV3-1/TRBV3-2	.	TRBJ1-1	.	CASSLSGVVEAFF	TGTGCCAGCAGCCTCTCCGGGGTTGTTGAAGCTTTCTTT
TRBV5-1	.	TRBJ2-7	.	CASSATGATYEQYF	TGCGCCAGCAGCGCGACAGGAGCCACCTACGAGCAGTACTTC
TRBV7-9	TRBD2	TRBJ2-1	.	CASSSGTSSRGNEQFF	TGTGCCAGCAGCTCCGGGACTAGCTCTCGGGGGAATGAGCAGTTCTTC
TRBV6-4	.	TRBJ1-5	few	CASTRWQYHQPQHF	TGTGCCAGCACGCGGTGGCAGTATCATCAGCCCCAGCATTTT
TRBV7-3	.	TRBJ2-2	.	CASKNPGQDTGELFF	TGTGCCAGCAAAAATCCGGGACAAGACACCGGGGAGCTGTTTTTT
TRBV2	TRBD2	TRBJ2-3	.	CASREGLAVTDTQYF	TGTGCCAGCAGGGAGGGACTAGCGGTCACAGATACGCAGTATTTT
TRBV12-5	.	TRBJ1-5	.	CATHLRGYSNQPQHF	TGTGCTACTCACTTAAGGGGTTATAGCAATCAGCCCCAGCATTTT
TRBV6-2/TRBV6-3	.	TRBJ2-7	.	CASSYPERFIYEQYF	TGTGCCAGCAGTTACCCGGAGAGATTCATCTACGAGCAGTACTTC
TRBV7-2	TRBD1	TRBJ1-4	.	CASSWGQGVEKLFF	TGTGCCAGCAGCTGGGGACAGGGGGTTGAAAAACTGTTTTTT
TRBV4-1	.	TRBJ2-5	.	CASSQGRGTLQETQYF	TGCGCCAGCAGCCAAGGACGGGGGACCCTCCAAGAGACCCAGTACTTC
TRBV28	TRBD1	TRBJ2-4	.	CASSLIYRGLGNIQYF	TGTGCCAGCAGTTTAATATACAGGGGGCTGGGAAACATTCAGTACTTC
TRBV7-3	TRBD2	TRBJ2-5	.	CANTSGQETQYF	TGTGCCAATACTAGCGGCCAAGAGACCCAGTACTTC
TRBV28	.	TRBJ1-1	.	CASSLSTSEAFF	TGTGCCAGCAGTTTGTCCACCAGTGAAGCTTTCTTT
TRBV14	.	TRBJ2-1	.	CASSQGTRDKTYNEQFF	TGTGCCAGCAGCCAAGGGACCCGGGACAAAACCTACAATGAGCAGTTCTTC
TRBV2	TRBD1	TRBJ2-3	.	CASSPGQGHTDTQYF	TGTGCCAGCAGCCCGGGACAGGGGCACACAGATACGCAGTATTTT
TRBV6-1	.	TRBJ1-1	.	CASSERGGNTEAFF	TGTGCCAGCAGTGAAAGGGGCGGTAACACTGAAGCTTTCTTT
TRBV27	TRBD2	TRBJ2-1	few	CASSGLAGAYNEQFF	TGTGCCAGCAGCGGACTAGCGGGGGCCTACAATGAGCAGTTCTTC
TRBV7-8	.	TRBJ2-7	.	CASSLRGTYEQYF	TGTGCCAGCAGCCTTAGAGGGACCTACGAGCAGTACTTC
TRBV9	.	TRBJ1-3	.	CASSAWGTPDSGNTIYF	TGTGCCAGCAGCGCGTGGGGGACTCCCGACTCTGGAAACACCATATATTTT
TRBV12-3/TRBV12-4	.	TRBJ2-3	.	CASSLLSRDTQYF	TGTGCCAGCAGTTTACTTTCACGGGATACGCAGTATTTT
TRBV28	.	TRBJ1-3	.	CASSAPGAGSLGNTIYF	TGTGCCAGCAGTGCCCCGGGCGCGGGGAGCCTTGGAAACACCATATATTTT
TRBV7-9	TRBD1	TRBJ2-7	.	CASSKQGANYEQYF	TGTGCCAGCAGCAAACAGGGGGCAAACTACGAGCAGTACTTC
TRBV12-5	TRBD1	TRBJ2-5	.	CASGFFGTGLSQETQYF	TGTGCTAGTGGTTTTTTTGGGACAGGCCTTTCACAAGAGACCCAGTACTTC
TRBV5-1	.	TRBJ2-2	few	CASSLAEKGLAGELFF	TGCGCCAGCAGCTTGGCCGAGAAGGGGCTGGCCGGGGAGCTGTTTTTT
TRBV7-9	.	TRBJ2-7	.	CASSFSTVSYEQYF	TGTGCCAGCAGCTTTTCGACAGTCTCCTACGAGCAGTACTTC